This T cell receptor beta chain stems from a study of T cell responses to AZD1222 COVID-19 vaccine. On this clone itself: The antigen is undetermined.

The protocol was immunoSEQ multiplex PCR, while the TCRdb copy is restricted to in-frame clones and leaves out a portion. Here the sample spans 100,000 to 120,000 clones, around nine tenths being singletons. Trimming stripped 3 bases from V and 2 bases from J, with 4 bases between. CDR1 and CDR2 (germline): SEHNR, FQNEAQ (reference sequence). The CDR3 is 12 residues long. Timing groups of about 4 and about 12 weeks for second doses were pooled. Whole-study findings and limits: White British ancestry dominated among donors, who included more females, and clonal diversity was possibly underestimated. In the spike-specific TCR repertoire, nearly half reportedly target unmutated variant regions.

The rearrangement joins TRBV7-9 to TRBJ2-5; D unresolved. The source is an adult who received the AZD1222 COVID-19 vaccine. This material consisted of peripheral blood, taken 28 days after the second AZD1222 dose. CDR3 sequence (DNA): TGTGCCAGCAGCTTGTGGCAAGAGACCCAGTACTTC. Protein sequence: CASSLWQETQYF.